Each of the 29 T cell receptor beta chains below was sequenced from the same sample in a study of Ad26.COV2.S vaccination and SARS-CoV-2 variants. The sample's treatment: some 20 received Ad26.COV2.S at low or high dose, single or two shots; 5 received placebo; per-sample allocation not given. The investigators took samples on day 63 after the first vaccine or placebo injection. Clones were sequenced by immunoSEQ multiplex PCR, and TCRdb holds only the in-frame ones, with some missing. The sample shows about 440,000 clones, less than 95% of them seen only once. The sample was peripheral blood, taken in a trial of Ad26.COV2.S vaccine versus placebo. The receptors were sampled from a person aged 18 to 59 who received the Ad26.COV2.S COVID-19 vaccine or a placebo.

In this sample, this clone turned up once. This CDR3 is CASSERLAGKYEQYF. CDR3 sequence (DNA): TGTGCCAGCAGTGAACGTCTAGCGGGCAAGTACGAGCAGTACTTC. The rearrangement uses TRBV2 and TRBJ2-7; 8 positions agree with TRBD2. The CDR3 is 15 residues long. J lost 4 bases, V lost 2 bases, and 7 bases had no gene match. Germline loops: CDR1 SNHLY, CDR2 FYNNEI. The full variable domain, its missing parts supplied by reference TRBV2 and TRBJ2-7, is EPEVTQTPSHQVTQMGQEVILRCVPISNHLYFYWYRQILGQKVEFLVSFYNNEISEKSEIFDDQFSVERPDGSNFTLKIRSTKLEDSAMYFCASSERLAGKYEQYFGPGTRLTVT.

This rearrangement joins TRBV29-1 to TRBJ1-1, with D possibly TRBD1 on 5 matching bases. The ends were cut back, 4 bases at V and 5 bases at J, with 11 bases in the middle. This CDR3 is built from 12 residues. Germline V gene lookup returns CDR1 SQVTM and CDR2 ANQGSEA. In DNA, the CDR3 is TGCAGCGTTGGTCGGGGGTATACTGAAGCTTTCTTT. It yields the protein CSVGRGYTEAFF.

The chain has TRBV30 and TRBJ2-1; D gene unclear. Looked up from germline, CDR1 is GTSNPN and CDR2 is SVGIG (reference sequence). Trimming removed 4 bases at V and 2 bases at J, with 3 bases between. CDR3 length: 11 amino acids. CDR3 sequence: CAWTAYNEQFF. CDR3 nucleotide sequence: TGTGCCTGGACGGCCTACAATGAGCAGTTCTTC.

The V gene is TRBV6-5, the J gene TRBJ1-5; D perhaps matches TRBD1 (5 bases). V was cut by 2 bases and J by 7 bases, with 15 bases left in between. The CDR3 runs to 15 residues. Germline V CDR1 and CDR2: MNHEY, SVGAGI. The CDR3 nucleotides are TGTGCCAGCAGTTACCGGAGACAGTTGAGGCAGCCCCAGCATTTT. Amino acids: CASSYRRQLRQPQHF.

The rearrangement links TRBV25-1 to TRBJ1-2; TRBD1 agrees at 7 bases. After removal of 10 bases from V and 8 bases from J, the junction contained 10 bases not matched to a gene. The CDR3 length is 12 residues. Per germline, CDR1 MGHDK and CDR2 SYGVNS. CDR3 protein: CATSGSTGGYTF. In nucleotides, the CDR3 is TGTGCCACCTCAGGGTCGACAGGGGGCTACACCTTC.

This sequence joins TRBV25-1 and TRBJ1-2, with 9 bases matching TRBD1. This CDR3 region has 16 residues. Germline-derived CDR1 and CDR2 are MGHDK and SYGVNS. V was clipped by 2 bases and J by 4 bases; unmatched bases: 8. CDR3: CASSEPGDREGYGYTF. CDR3 nucleotide sequence: TGTGCCAGCAGTGAACCTGGGGACAGGGAGGGCTATGGCTACACCTTC.

V usage is TRBV28 and J usage is TRBJ2-5, with 13 positions matching TRBD2. J was trimmed by 5 bases and V by 6 bases; bases with no gene match: 6. The germline V gene has CDR1 MDHEN and CDR2 SYDVKM. This CDR3 has 15 residues. In nucleotides, the CDR3 is TGTGCCAGCAGGCCAGGACTAGCGGGAGTCGAGACCCAGTACTTC. It translates to CASRPGLAGVETQYF.

As to this clone: This specimen includes other DNA sequences encoding the same CDR3. The chain has TRBV20-1 and TRBJ1-1, with D uncertain. The germline V gene encodes CDR1 DFQATT and CDR2 SNEGSKA (reference sequence). V was cut by 5 bases and J by 5 bases, with 6 bases left in between. The CDR3 length is 10 residues. This chain's CDR3 is CSASRTEAFF. CDR3 bases: TGCAGTGCTTCTAGGACTGAAGCTTTCTTT.

The J gene is TRBJ1-2, the V gene TRBV5-1; the match to TRBD1 covers 8 bases. V dropped 2 bases and J dropped 8; count of bases not matched to a gene: 11. CDR1 is SGHRS and CDR2 is YFSETQ in the germline V gene. The CDR3 covers 15 residues. CDR3 amino acids: CASSFETGQGRGYTF. Here the CDR3 DNA reads TGCGCCAGCAGCTTCGAAACAGGACAGGGCCGAGGCTACACCTTC.

This CDR3 reads CASSQDPLGRANYGYTF. CDR3 bases: TGCGCCAGCAGCCAAGACCCCCTGGGCAGGGCCAACTATGGCTACACCTTC. The rearrangement uses TRBV4-1 and TRBJ1-2, with TRBD1 as a possible D gene (5 bases). V gave up 0 bases and J gave up 2 bases, with 16 bases separating them. From germline, CDR1 is MGHRA and CDR2 YSYEKL. CDR3 length: 17 amino acids.

This chain uses TRBV29-1 with TRBJ2-1, with 10 bases matching TRBD2. Losses at the gene ends were 4 bases for V and 5 bases for J; bases not matched to a gene: 5. Germline CDR1 reads SQVTM; CDR2 reads ANQGSEA. The CDR3 loop spans 14 amino acids. The DNA of the CDR3 is TGCAGCGTTGCGGCTAGCGGGAGCCACAATGAGCAGTTCTTC. This gives the protein CSVAASGSHNEQFF.

This chain links TRBV28 with TRBJ2-5, with 10 nucleotides matching TRBD2. J lost 2 bases, V lost 6 bases, and 9 bases had no gene match. Germline assignment: CDR1 MDHEN and CDR2 SYDVKM. CDR3 length: 16 residues. In DNA form, the CDR3 reads TGTGCCAGCAGCCCCCCGGTACTAGCGGGGCAAGAGACCCAGTACTTC. Amino acid sequence: CASSPPVLAGQETQYF.

This chain uses TRBV7-2 with TRBJ2-5; D is ambiguous. Germline V CDR1 and CDR2: SGHTA, FQGNSA. The CDR3 sequence is 16 residues long. V was pared by 0 bases and J by 1 base, with 12 bases between. In DNA form, the CDR3 reads TGTGCCAGCAGCTTAGCCGCCGGCGGTACCCAAGAGACCCAGTACTTC. Translated, it gives CASSLAAGGTQETQYF. The full variable domain, rest sourced from reference TRBV7-2 and TRBJ2-5, is GAGVSQSPSNKVTEKGKDVELRCDPISGHTALYWYRQSLGQGLEFLIYFQGNSAPDKSGLPSDRFSAERTGGSVSTLTIQRTQQEDSAVYLCASSLAAGGTQETQYFGPGTRLLVL.

In its sample, this clone was seen once. The CDR3 DNA reads as TGTGCCATCAGAGGGGATTCGGAAAAACTGTTTTTT. Protein product: CAIRGDSEKLFF. The gene calls are TRBV10-3 and TRBJ1-4; D might be TRBD1 (5 bases). V was cut by 6 bases and J by 8 bases, with 10 bases left in between. This CDR3 is 12 amino acids long. CDR1 is ENHRY, CDR2 SYGVKD, per germline.

The chain recombines TRBV7-9 with TRBJ1-5; 9 nucleotides line up with TRBD1. The V gene's germline CDR1 is SEHNR and CDR2 FQNEAQ (reference sequence). The CDR3 extends over 14 amino acids. J lost 4 bases, V lost 7 bases, and 5 bases had no gene match. The CDR3 DNA sequence: TGTGCCAGCACCAGGACAGGGGTGAATCAGCCCCAGCATTTT. This gives the protein CASTRTGVNQPQHF.

The rearrangement uses TRBV6-1 and TRBJ2-3; D is unresolved. CDR3 size: 12 residues. Germline assignment: CDR1 MNHNS and CDR2 SASEGT. The V end was cut by 3 bases, the J end by 3 bases, with 4 bases between. In DNA, the CDR3 is TGTGCCAGCAGTGACGGGACAGATACGCAGTATTTT. Its protein is CASSDGTDTQYF.

The genes are TRBV28 and TRBJ2-3; D may be TRBD2 (6 bases). Germline assignment: CDR1 MDHEN and CDR2 SYDVKM. This CDR3 is 17 amino acids long. V was cut by 2 bases and J by 2 bases, with 17 bases left in between. CDR3: CASSLGLTRKFTDTQYF. DNA for the CDR3: TGTGCCAGCAGTTTAGGCCTGACTAGGAAATTCACAGATACGCAGTATTTT. The full variable domain, with the rest looked up from reference TRBV28 and TRBJ2-3, is DVKVTQSSRYLVKRTGEKVFLECVQDMDHENMFWYRQDPGLGLRLIYFSYDVKMKEKGDIPEGYSVSREKKERFSLILESASTNQTSMYLCASSLGLTRKFTDTQYFGPGTRLTVL.

This chain uses TRBV6-5 with TRBJ2-5, with TRBD1 identical over 9 bases. Germline V gene data show CDR1 as MNHEY and CDR2 as SVGAGI. Trimming cost V 5 bases and J 2 bases; bases outside gene matches: 6. CDR3 size: 15 residues. In DNA form, the CDR3 reads TGTGCCAGCAGTAATGACAGGGGGTTTCAAGAGACCCAGTACTTC. Translation gives CASSNDRGFQETQYF.

In its sample, this clone was seen once. The chain recombines TRBV7-9 with TRBJ2-1; TRBD2 matches at 13 bases. This CDR3 contains 15 residues. The V segment lost 3 bases and the J segment 10 bases; nucleotides outside the gene matches: 6. Germline CDR1 and CDR2: SEHNR and FQNEAQ (reference sequence). The DNA of the CDR3 is TGTGCCAGCAGCTTTCGACTAGCGGGAGGTGGAGAGCAGTTCTTC. As protein: CASSFRLAGGGEQFF.

The chain uses TRBV3-1 (or the pseudogene TRBV3-2) and TRBJ2-4, with D possibly TRBD1 on 6 matching bases. V was pared by 4 bases and J by 0 bases, with 28 bases between. Germline-derived CDR1 and CDR2 are LGHDT and YNNKEL (reference sequence). The CDR3 consists of 21 residues. The CDR3 bases are TGTGCCAGCAGCCCGAAGGCGGCAGGGGCCCCGGACCTACTAGCCAAAAACATTCAGTACTTC. Translated: CASSPKAAGAPDLLAKNIQYF.

The chain employs TRBV27 and TRBJ2-7; D is unclear. Germline CDR1 reads MNHEY; CDR2 reads SMNVEV (reference sequence). Between the trimmed V and J ends, which lost 3 bases and 5 bases, there was a span of 14 bases. This CDR3 has 14 amino acids. CDR3 residues: CASSFSRSQNEQYF. CDR3 bases: TGTGCCAGCAGTTTTAGTAGAAGCCAAAACGAGCAGTACTTC.

The CDR3 DNA sequence: TGTGCCAGCACCCGGGACAGGGTTGTCGCTTATAATGAAAAACTGTTTTTT. Translated, it gives CASTRDRVVAYNEKLFF. The rearrangement uses TRBV5-5 and TRBJ1-4, with TRBD1 identical over 9 bases. This CDR3 region has 17 residues. Germline V gives CDR1 SGHKS, CDR2 YYEKEE (reference sequence). V lost 6 bases, J lost 4 bases, and 13 bases stayed unmatched.

The rearrangement uses TRBV14 and TRBJ1-6; D remains ambiguous. Trimming removed 1 base from V and 9 bases from J, with 10 bases in between. Per germline, CDR1 SGHDN and CDR2 FVKESK. The CDR3 consists of 14 residues. The CDR3 DNA reads TGTGCCAGCAGCCAAGGGGGTCCGAGTTCACCCCTCCACTTT. Translated: CASSQGGPSSPLHF. The full variable domain, in which reference TRBV14 and TRBJ1-6 provide the parts outside the CDR3, is EAGVTQFPSHSVIEKGQTVTLRCDPISGHDNLYWYRRVMGKEIKFLLHFVKESKQDESGMPNNRFLAERTGGTYSTLKVQPAELEDSGVYFCASSQGGPSSPLHFGNGTRLTVT.

This chain uses TRBV10-3 with TRBJ2-7; TRBD1 is a possible D gene (6 bases). Germline V gene data show CDR1 as ENHRY and CDR2 as SYGVKD. This CDR3 region has 16 residues. The V gene lost 5 bases and the J gene lost 2 bases, with 19 bases spanning the gap. The CDR3 coding sequence is TGTGCCATCAGTAGAAGTAGGACAGCTGGGACCTACGAGCAGTACTTC. Protein product: CAISRSRTAGTYEQYF.

This clone showed up just once. The rearrangement uses TRBV3-1 (or the pseudogene TRBV3-2) and TRBJ2-7; 8 positions match TRBD2. The CDR3 is made up of 14 amino acids. The V gene's germline CDR1 is LGHDT and CDR2 YNNKEL (reference sequence). V trimming: 5 bases; J trimming: 2 bases; junction bases outside the gene matches: 5. This CDR3 is CASSFGRAPYEQYF. The CDR3 DNA follows: TGTGCCAGCAGCTTCGGGAGGGCCCCCTACGAGCAGTACTTC.

This clone has a single count. The chain uses TRBV19 and TRBJ2-2; the D call may be TRBD1 or TRBD2 (5 bases each). This CDR3 region has 15 residues. Trimming shortened V by 3 bases and J by 7 bases, and 15 bases separated the two germline ends. Germline V gene lookup returns CDR1 LNHDA and CDR2 SQIVND (reference sequence). The CDR3 DNA reads TGTGCCAGTAGTATTCTGGGGGACCCCGTCGGGGAGCTGTTTTTT. As protein: CASSILGDPVGELFF.

Concerning this clone: Other DNA sequences in the same sample also yield this CDR3. The rearrangement uses TRBV28 and TRBJ2-7, with D maybe TRBD2 (6 bases). Germline V gives CDR1 MDHEN, CDR2 SYDVKM. This CDR3 is 13 amino acids long. V was clipped by 2 bases and J by 4 bases, with 9 bases between them. Written as DNA, the CDR3 is TGTGCCAGCAGTTTACGGGGGTTGTACGAGCAGTACTTC. Amino acid sequence: CASSLRGLYEQYF.

The chain has TRBV12-3 or TRBV12-4 and TRBJ1-2, with a possible D match to TRBD1 (5 bases). Trimming took 4 bases from V and 4 from J, leaving 10 bases between them. This CDR3 comprises 13 residues. Here the CDR3 reads CASSWGNRYGYTF. In nucleotides, the CDR3 is TGTGCCAGCAGTTGGGGCAACCGCTATGGCTACACCTTC.

The chain has TRBV7-9 and TRBJ1-2; 7 nucleotides agree with TRBD1. Germline CDR1 is SEHNR and CDR2 is FQNEAQ (reference sequence). V was pared by 4 bases and J by 8 bases, with 10 bases of the junction left unmatched. This CDR3 is 14 amino acids long. The CDR3 nucleotides read TGTGCCAGCAGCTCTACGCAGGGGGGGAAAGGCTACACCTTC. Its protein is CASSSTQGGKGYTF.